This T cell receptor beta chain emerged from a study of CD8 T cells in Susac syndrome. The study, taken as a whole, reports: Regarding the TCR sequencing and HLA analysis, the study admitted that a relatively small number of individuals were involved.

When the RNA was reverse transcribed, random hexamers were used with an input of roughly 0.45 to 1 ug. Amplification of TCR beta CDR3 used immunoSEQ multiplex PCR across 54 Vbeta and 13 Jbeta. TCRdb reprocessed the immunoSEQ multiplex PCR reads with MiXCR, giving one entry per CDR3 protein. Of roughly 200,000 distinct CDR3 sequences detected, 95% appear once; the ten largest clones hold 0.082%. The length of the CDR3 is 15 residues. Trimming took 4 bases from V and 0 from J, leaving 7 bases between them. As to this clonotype: Its antigen is currently unknown.

The multiple sclerosis control group consisted of treatment-naive patients whose relapsing-remitting disease, which was either stable or active, fulfilled revised McDonald criteria. TEMRA cells were FACS-enriched, and CD8+ and CD4+ T cells were isolated negatively. The clonotype was recovered from a human donor with multiple sclerosis. The genes are TRBV12-3 or TRBV12-4 and TRBJ2-6; D gene ambiguous. Material: CD4+ T cells from PBMCs. CDR3 in DNA: TGTGCCAGCAGTTACAGAGTCTCTGGGGCCAACGTCCTGACTTTC. Its protein product is CASSYRVSGANVLTF.